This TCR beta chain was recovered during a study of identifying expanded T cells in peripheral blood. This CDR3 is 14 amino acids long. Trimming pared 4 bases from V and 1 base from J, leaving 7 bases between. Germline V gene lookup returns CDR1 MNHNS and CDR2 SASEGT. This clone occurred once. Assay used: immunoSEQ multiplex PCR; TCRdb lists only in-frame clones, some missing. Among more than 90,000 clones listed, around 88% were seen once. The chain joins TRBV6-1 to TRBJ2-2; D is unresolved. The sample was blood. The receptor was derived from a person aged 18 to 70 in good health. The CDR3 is CASSGHLNTGELFF. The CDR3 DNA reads TGTGCCAGCAGTGGACATTTGAACACCGGGGAGCTGTTTTTT.